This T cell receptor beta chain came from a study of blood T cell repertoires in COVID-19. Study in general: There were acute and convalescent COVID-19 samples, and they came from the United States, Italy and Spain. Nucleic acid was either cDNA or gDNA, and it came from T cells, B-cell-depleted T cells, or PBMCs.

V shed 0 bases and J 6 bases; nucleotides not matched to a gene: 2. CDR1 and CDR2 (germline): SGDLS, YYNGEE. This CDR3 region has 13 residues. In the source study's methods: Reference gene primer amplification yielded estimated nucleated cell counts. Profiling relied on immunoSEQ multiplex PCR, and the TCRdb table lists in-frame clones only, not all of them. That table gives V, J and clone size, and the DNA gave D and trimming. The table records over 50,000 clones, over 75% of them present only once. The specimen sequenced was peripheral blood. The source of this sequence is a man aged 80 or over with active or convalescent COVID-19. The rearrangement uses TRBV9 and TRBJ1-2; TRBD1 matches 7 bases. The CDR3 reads CASSVGQGDGYTF. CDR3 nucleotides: TGTGCCAGCAGCGTAGGACAGGGTGATGGCTACACCTTC.